A single TCR beta chain is shown here with its context. J was trimmed by 0 bases and V by 0 bases; bases with no gene match: 6. Germline assignment: CDR1 SGDLS and CDR2 YYNGEE. The CDR3 runs 17 residues. The data were obtained in a study of blood T cell repertoires in COVID-19. Data came from immunoSEQ multiplex PCR; TCRdb stores just in-frame clones and leaves some out. Here the sample spans fewer than 150,000 clones, almost 90% being singletons. Sequencing input: peripheral blood. This chain connects TRBV9 to TRBJ2-1; 7 nucleotides agree with TRBD2. The clonotype originates from a man over 45 with active or convalescent COVID-19. CDR3 nucleotides: TGTGCCAGCAGCGTAGGGCTAGCGGACCTCTCCTACAATGAGCAGTTCTTC. Translating gives CASSVGLADLSYNEQFF.